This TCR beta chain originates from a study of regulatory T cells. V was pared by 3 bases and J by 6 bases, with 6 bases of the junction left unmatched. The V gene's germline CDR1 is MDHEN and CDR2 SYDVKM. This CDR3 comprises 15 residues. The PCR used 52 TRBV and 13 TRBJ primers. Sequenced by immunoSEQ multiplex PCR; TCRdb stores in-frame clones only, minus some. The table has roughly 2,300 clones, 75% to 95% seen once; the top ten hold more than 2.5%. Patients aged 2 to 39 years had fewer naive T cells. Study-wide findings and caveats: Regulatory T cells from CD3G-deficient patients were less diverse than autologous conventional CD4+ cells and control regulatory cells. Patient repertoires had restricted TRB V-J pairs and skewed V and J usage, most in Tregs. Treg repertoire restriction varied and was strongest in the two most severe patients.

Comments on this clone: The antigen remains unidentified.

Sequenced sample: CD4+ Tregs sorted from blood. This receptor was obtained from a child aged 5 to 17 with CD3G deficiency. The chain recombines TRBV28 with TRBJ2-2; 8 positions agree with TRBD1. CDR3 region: CASSFRGRRPGELFF. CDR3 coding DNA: TGTGCCAGCAGTTTCAGGGGGCGGAGGCCCGGGGAGCTGTTTTTT. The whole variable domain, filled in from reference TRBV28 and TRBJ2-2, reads DVKVTQSSRYLVKRTGEKVFLECVQDMDHENMFWYRQDPGLGLRLIYFSYDVKMKEKGDIPEGYSVSREKKERFSLILESASTNQTSMYLCASSFRGRRPGELFFGEGSRLTVL.